Given below is one T cell receptor (beta chain) in context. Its specificity is unknown. Trimming shortened V by 6 bases and J by 5 bases, and 15 bases separated the two germline ends. CDR1 SNHLY and CDR2 FYNNEI come from the germline V gene. The CDR3 has 14 residues. Antigen-specific CD4+ T cells were first expanded with viral peptide pools by the ViraFEST assay and only then sequenced. At the end of approximately 10 days of culture, CD4+ T cells were isolated. A positive SARS-CoV-2 PCR test fell between March and December 2020. The sample originates from a study of vaccination effects on CD4 cells after COVID-19. Libraries were prepared by immunoSEQ multiplex PCR; TCRdb keeps only in-frame clonotypes and omits some of them. The table has some 40,000 clones, about 78% seen once.

The starting material was CD4+ T cells from PBMCs cultured with HCoV-NL63 spike peptides, obtained before COVID-19 vaccination. The rearrangement uses TRBV2 and TRBJ2-3, with D unclear. This TCR was recovered from a human donor who had a prior SARS-CoV-2 infection. CDR3 loop: CASRIGSAKDTQYF. The CDR3 DNA sequence: TGTGCCAGCAGGATCGGGTCCGCTAAAGATACGCAGTATTTT.